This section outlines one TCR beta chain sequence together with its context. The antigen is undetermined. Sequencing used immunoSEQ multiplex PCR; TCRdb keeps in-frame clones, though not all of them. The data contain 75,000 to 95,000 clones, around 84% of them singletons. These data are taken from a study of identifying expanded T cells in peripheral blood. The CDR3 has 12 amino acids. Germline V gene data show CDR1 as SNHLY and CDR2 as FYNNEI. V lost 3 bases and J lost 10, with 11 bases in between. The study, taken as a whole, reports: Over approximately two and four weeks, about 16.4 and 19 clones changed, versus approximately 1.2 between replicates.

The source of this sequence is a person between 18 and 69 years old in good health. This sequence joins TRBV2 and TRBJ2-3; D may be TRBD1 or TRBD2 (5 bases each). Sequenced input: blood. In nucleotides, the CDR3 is TGTGCCAGCAGTGATCGGGGCCCTGCGCAGTATTTT. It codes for CASSDRGPAQYF. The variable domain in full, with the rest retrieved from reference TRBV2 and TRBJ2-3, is EPEVTQTPSHQVTQMGQEVILRCVPISNHLYFYWYRQILGQKVEFLVSFYNNEISEKSEIFDDQFSVERPDGSNFTLKIRSTKLEDSAMYFCASSDRGPAQYFGPGTRLTVL.